This record covers a single T cell receptor (beta chain). The antigen remains unidentified. These data come from a study of response to subunit inactivated influenza vaccine. Deletions cut 4 bases from V and 7 bases from J, with 13 bases between. Germline V gene data show CDR1 as MNHEY and CDR2 as SMNVEV (reference sequence). This CDR3 is 14 amino acids long. MiXCR, applied by TCRdb to the RT-PCR reads, yields one record per CDR3 protein. The sample has about 700,000 distinct CDR3 sequences, less than 15% seen once; the top ten hold 7.5% to 9%. Study-wide results and caveats: A suggestion made by the authors is that each seasonal influenza vaccination recruits few new T cells.

The chain is built from TRBV27 and TRBJ2-2, with D perhaps TRBD2 (5 bases). This TCR came from a man aged 50 to 60 who received an inactivated influenza vaccine. The material was PBMCs from blood, obtained less than 15 days before vaccination. DNA for the CDR3: TGTGCCAGCAGTTCCAGGACTGTAAACGGGGAGCTGTTTTTT. Translated, it gives CASSSRTVNGELFF.